This TCR beta chain was captured by sequencing in a study of blood T cell repertoires in COVID-19. In the study overall: COVID-19 samples from acute and convalescent phases originated in the United States, Italy and Spain. T cells, B-cell-depleted T cells, or PBMCs provided the cDNA or gDNA that served as material.

Under the authors' procedure: Reference gene primers were amplified, and this amplification served to estimate nucleated cell counts. Generated by immunoSEQ multiplex PCR, the TCRdb table keeps only in-frame clones and is missing some. V, J and clone size are those of that table, while D and trimming were read from the DNA. The data contain some 350,000 clones, about nine tenths of them singletons. In Seattle, patients joined the study during active infection and were tracked longitudinally. The CDR3 runs 15 residues. With 5 bases removed from V and 4 bases from J, the gap between germline ends came to 17 bases. Germline CDR1 reads SEHNR; CDR2 reads FQNEAQ (reference sequence).

The chain couples TRBV7-9 to TRBJ1-2; D may be TRBD1 (5 bases). This sequence originates from a woman aged 70-85 years with COVID-19, enrolled during active disease. The sequencing input was peripheral blood. CDR3 sequence reads: CASSAVGGARYGYTF. DNA of the CDR3: TGTGCCAGCAGCGCGGTGGGAGGGGCCCGCTATGGCTACACCTTC.